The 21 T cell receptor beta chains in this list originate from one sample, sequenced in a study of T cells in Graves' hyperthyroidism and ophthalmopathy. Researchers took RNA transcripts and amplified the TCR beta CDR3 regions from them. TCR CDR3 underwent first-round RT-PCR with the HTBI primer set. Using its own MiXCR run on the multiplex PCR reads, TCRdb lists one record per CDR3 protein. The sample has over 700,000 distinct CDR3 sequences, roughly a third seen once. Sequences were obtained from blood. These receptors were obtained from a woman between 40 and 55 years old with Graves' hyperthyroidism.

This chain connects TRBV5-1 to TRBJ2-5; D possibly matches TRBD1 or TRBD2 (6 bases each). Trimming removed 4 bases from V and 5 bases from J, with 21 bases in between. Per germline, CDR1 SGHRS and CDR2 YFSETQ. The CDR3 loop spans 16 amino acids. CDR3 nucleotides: TGCGCCAGCAGCCACCCGGGGGCCTGGACTTGGGAGACCCAGTACTTC. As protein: CASSHPGAWTWETQYF.

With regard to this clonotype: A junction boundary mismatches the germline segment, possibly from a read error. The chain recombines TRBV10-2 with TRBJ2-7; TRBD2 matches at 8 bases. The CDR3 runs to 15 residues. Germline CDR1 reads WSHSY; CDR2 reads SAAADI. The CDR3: CAGSDEGGGMHEQYF. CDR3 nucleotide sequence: TGCGCCGGCAGTGACGAAGGCGGGGGGATGCACGAGCAGTACTTC.

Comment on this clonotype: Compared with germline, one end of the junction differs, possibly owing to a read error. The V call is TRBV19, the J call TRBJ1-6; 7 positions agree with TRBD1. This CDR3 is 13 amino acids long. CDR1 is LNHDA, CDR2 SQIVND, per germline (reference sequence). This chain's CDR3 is CASKGQEHSALHF. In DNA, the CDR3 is TGTGCCAGTAAAGGACAGGAGCATTCAGCCCTCCACTTT.

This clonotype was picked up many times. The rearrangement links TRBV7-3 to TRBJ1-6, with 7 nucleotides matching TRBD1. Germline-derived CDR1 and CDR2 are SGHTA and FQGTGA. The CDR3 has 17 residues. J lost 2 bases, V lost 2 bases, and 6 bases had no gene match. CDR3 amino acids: CASSLPGQVAYNSPLHF. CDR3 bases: TGTGCCAGCAGCTTACCTGGACAGGTAGCCTATAATTCACCCCTCCACTTT.

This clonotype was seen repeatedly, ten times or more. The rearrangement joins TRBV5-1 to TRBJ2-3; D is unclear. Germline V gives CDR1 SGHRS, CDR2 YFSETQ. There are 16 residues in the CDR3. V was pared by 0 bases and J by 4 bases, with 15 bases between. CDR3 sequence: CASSLEQAARSDTQYF. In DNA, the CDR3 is TGCGCCAGCAGCTTGGAGCAAGCCGCCCGCTCAGATACGCAGTATTTT.

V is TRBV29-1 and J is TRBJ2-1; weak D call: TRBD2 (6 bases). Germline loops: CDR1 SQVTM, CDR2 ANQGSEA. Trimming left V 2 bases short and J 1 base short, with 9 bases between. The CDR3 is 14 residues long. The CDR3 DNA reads TGCAGCGTTGAACTAGCGTTATCCTACAATGAGCAGTTCTTC. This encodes CSVELALSYNEQFF.

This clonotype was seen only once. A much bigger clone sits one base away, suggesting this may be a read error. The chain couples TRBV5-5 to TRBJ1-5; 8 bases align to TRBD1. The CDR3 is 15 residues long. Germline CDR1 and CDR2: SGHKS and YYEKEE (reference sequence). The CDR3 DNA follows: TGTTCCAGCAGCCTTGACAGGGGCAACAATCAGCCCCAGCATTTT. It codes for CSSSLDRGNNQPQHF.

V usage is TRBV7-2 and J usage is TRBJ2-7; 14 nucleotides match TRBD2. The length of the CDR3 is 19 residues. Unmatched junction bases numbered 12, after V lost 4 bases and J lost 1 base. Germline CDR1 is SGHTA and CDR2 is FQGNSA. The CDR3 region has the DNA TGTGCCAGCAGCTCTTTCGGGACTAGCGGGAGCGCCGGTTCCTACGAGCAGTACTTC. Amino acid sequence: CASSSFGTSGSAGSYEQYF. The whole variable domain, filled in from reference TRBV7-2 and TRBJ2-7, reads GAGVSQSPSNKVTEKGKDVELRCDPISGHTALYWYRQSLGQGLEFLIYFQGNSAPDKSGLPSDRFSAERTGGSVSTLTIQRTQQEDSAVYLCASSSFGTSGSAGSYEQYFGPGTRLTVT.

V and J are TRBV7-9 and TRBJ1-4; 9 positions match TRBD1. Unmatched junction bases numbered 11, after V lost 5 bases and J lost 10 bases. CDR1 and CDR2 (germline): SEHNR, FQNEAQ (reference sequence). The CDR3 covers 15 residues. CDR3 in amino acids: CASSRVDRGGGKLFF. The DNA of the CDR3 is TGTGCCAGCAGCCGTGTGGACAGGGGTGGAGGAAAACTGTTTTTT.

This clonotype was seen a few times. DNA for the CDR3: TGTGCCAGCAGCTTCGGGATAAATCAGCCCCAGCATTTT. Residues: CASSFGINQPQHF. The J gene is TRBJ1-5, the V gene TRBV7-9, with D uncertain. Germline loops: CDR1 SEHNR, CDR2 FQNEAQ (reference sequence). CDR3 length: 13 amino acids. Deletions cut 3 bases from V and 4 bases from J, with 7 bases between.

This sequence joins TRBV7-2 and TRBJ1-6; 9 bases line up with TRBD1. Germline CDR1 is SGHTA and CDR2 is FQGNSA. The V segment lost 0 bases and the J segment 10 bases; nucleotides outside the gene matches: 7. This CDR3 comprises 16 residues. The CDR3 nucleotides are TGTGCCAGCAGCTTAGCGCTAGGGACAGGGAAATCACCCCTCCACTTT. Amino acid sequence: CASSLALGTGKSPLHF.

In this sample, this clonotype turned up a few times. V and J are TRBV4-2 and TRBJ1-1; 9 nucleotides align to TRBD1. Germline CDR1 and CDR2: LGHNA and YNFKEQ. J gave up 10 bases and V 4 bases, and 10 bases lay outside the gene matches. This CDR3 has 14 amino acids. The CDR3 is CASSPLLDRGRAFF. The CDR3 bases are TGTGCCAGCAGCCCACTCTTAGACAGGGGGAGAGCTTTCTTT.

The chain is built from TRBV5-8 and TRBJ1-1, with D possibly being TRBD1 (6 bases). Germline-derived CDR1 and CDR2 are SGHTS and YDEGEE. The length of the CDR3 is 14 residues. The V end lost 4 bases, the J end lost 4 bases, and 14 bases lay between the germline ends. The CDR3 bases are TGTGCCAGCAGCCCAGAAACAGGGATCACTGAAGCTTTCTTT. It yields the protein CASSPETGITEAFF.

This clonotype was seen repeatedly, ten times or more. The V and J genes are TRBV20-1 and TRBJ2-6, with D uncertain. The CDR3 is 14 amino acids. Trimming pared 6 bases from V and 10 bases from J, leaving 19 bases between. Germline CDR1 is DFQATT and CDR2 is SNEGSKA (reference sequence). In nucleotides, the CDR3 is TGCAGTGCCCGGATAGGAAACGGCCCAAACGTCCTGACTTTC. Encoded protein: CSARIGNGPNVLTF.

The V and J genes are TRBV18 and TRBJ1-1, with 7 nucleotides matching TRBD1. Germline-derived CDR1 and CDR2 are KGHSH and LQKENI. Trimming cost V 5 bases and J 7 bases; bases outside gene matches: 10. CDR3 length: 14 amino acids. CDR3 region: CASSTLTGVGEAFF. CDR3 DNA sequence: TGTGCCAGCTCAACACTCACAGGGGTCGGTGAAGCTTTCTTT.

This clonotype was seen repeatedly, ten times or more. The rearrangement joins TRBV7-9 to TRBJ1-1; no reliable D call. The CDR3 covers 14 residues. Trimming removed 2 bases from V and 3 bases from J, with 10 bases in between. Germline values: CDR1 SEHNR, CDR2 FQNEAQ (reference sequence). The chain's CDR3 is CASSLRETDTEAFF. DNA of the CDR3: TGTGCCAGCAGCTTAAGGGAGACGGACACTGAAGCTTTCTTT. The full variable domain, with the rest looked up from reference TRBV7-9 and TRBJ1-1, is DTGVSQNPRHKITKRGQNVTFRCDPISEHNRLYWYRQTLGQGPEFLTYFQNEAQLEKSRLLSDRFSAERPKGSFSTLEIQRTEQGDSAMYLCASSLRETDTEAFFGQGTRLTVV.

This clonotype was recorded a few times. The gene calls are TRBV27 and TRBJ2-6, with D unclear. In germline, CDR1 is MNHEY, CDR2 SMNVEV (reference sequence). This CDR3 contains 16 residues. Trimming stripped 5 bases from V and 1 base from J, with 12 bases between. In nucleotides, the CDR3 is TGTGCCAGCAGTGGCAGGTATGATTCTGGGGCCAACGTCCTGACTTTC. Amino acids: CASSGRYDSGANVLTF.

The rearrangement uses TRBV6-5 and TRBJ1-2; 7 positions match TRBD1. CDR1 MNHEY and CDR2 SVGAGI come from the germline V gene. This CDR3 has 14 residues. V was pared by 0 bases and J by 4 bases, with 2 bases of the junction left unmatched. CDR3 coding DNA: TGTGCCAGCAGTTACTCGGGACAGATCTATGGCTACACCTTC. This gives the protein CASSYSGQIYGYTF.

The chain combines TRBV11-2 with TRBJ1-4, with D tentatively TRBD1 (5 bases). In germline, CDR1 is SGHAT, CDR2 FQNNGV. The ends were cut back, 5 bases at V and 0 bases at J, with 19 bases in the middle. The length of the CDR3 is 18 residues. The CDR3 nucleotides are TGTGCCAGCAGCAAACCGGGACCCCAGGATGCAACTAATGAAAAACTGTTTTTT. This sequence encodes CASSKPGPQDATNEKLFF.

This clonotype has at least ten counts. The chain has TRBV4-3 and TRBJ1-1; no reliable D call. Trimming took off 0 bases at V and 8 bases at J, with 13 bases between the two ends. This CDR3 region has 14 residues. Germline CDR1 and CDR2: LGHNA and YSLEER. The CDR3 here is CASSQERTGWEAFF. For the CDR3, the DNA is TGCGCCAGCAGCCAAGAAAGGACTGGCTGGGAAGCTTTCTTT.

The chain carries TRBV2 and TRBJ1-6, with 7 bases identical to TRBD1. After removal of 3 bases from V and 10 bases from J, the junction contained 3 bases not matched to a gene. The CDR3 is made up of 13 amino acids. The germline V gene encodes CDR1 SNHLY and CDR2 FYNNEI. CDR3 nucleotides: TGTGCCAGCAGTGAGACAGGGTCGTCACCCCTCCACTTT. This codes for CASSETGSSPLHF.